These 4 T cell receptor beta chains came from one sample sequenced in a study of shared clonotypes between healthy human individuals. Profiled with immunoSEQ multiplex PCR; TCRdb holds only in-frame clones, not every one. The data hold hundreds of thousands of clones, with around 72% observed a single time. Sequencing input: memory CD4+ T cells sorted from blood. Subset in this sample: CD45RA-negative fraction. These receptors were obtained from a woman in her 30s in good health.

The chain has TRBV7-2 and TRBJ2-7, with D perhaps TRBD2 (6 bases). Germline CDR1 and CDR2: SGHTA and FQGNSA. The ends were cut back, 4 bases at V and 3 bases at J, with 13 bases in the middle. There are 14 residues in the CDR3. CDR3 loop: CASSSLTRDYEQYF. DNA of the CDR3: TGTGCCAGCAGCTCGTTGACTAGAGACTACGAGCAGTACTTC.

The rearrangement links TRBV5-1 to TRBJ1-6; D is perhaps TRBD1 (5 bases). Trimming cost V 0 bases and J 10 bases, with 14 bases left between them. The CDR3 sequence is 15 residues long. Per the germline V gene, CDR1 is SGHRS and CDR2 is YFSETQ. CDR3 loop: CASSLEQGSRSPLHF. In DNA form, the CDR3 reads TGCGCCAGCAGCTTGGAGCAGGGTTCGAGGTCACCCCTCCACTTT.

This clone has more than one count but fewer than ten. The V gene is TRBV5-4, the J gene TRBJ2-5, with 9 nucleotides matching TRBD2. J was trimmed by 4 bases and V by 2 bases; bases with no gene match: 9. The CDR3 loop spans 16 amino acids. Germline CDR1 reads SGHNT; CDR2 reads YYREEE (reference sequence). CDR3 bases: TGTGCCAGCAGCTTCGGGGCGGGAGGGCCGGGAGAGACCCAGTACTTC. As protein: CASSFGAGGPGETQYF.

This clone was counted a single time. The chain has TRBV30 and TRBJ2-5; no firm D call. Germline CDR1 and CDR2: GTSNPN and SVGIG (reference sequence). The V end was cut by 2 bases, the J end by 1 base, with 5 bases between. The CDR3 runs 12 residues. The DNA for the CDR3 is TGTGCCTGGAGTCGCTTCCAAGAGACCCAGTACTTC. Translation: CAWSRFQETQYF.